These T cell receptor beta chains were read from a single sample in a study of regulatory T cells in long-lasting Graves disease. MiXCR was run by TCRdb on the multiplex PCR reads, yielding one entry per CDR3 protein. Found here are around 500,000 distinct CDR3 sequences, 15% to 20% of them singletons; the top ten hold approximately 25%. The same specimen was also included in a second study, on T cells in Graves' hyperthyroidism and ophthalmopathy.

Source: peripheral blood mononuclear cells (PBMCs), taken at new diagnosis, from a patient treated with antithyroid drugs. The receptors were gathered from a woman aged 40-65 years with Graves disease. Both conserved end residues are part of each CDR3. A D gene is named only where the DNA matches it firmly. Clone size is shown for a subset of rows, as once, few, many or a class of expanded clone.

d_gene,j_gene,v_gene,abundance,CDR3nt,CDR3aa
TRBD1,TRBJ1-2,TRBV3-1,few,TGTGCCAGCAGTACGACAGGGGGGGCTAACTATGGCTACACCTTC,CASSTTGGANYGYTF
TRBD1,TRBJ1-1,TRBV2,few,TGTGCCAGCAGCCCGGACAGGGGGAGCCCTGAAGCTTTCTTT,CASSPDRGSPEAFF
-,TRBJ2-1,TRBV19,-,TGTGCCAGTAGTATGACAGGTGGAGGTCAGCAGTTCTTC,CASSMTGGGQQFF
-,TRBJ2-1,TRBV30,many,TGTGCGGGCACGAGCTCCTACAATGAGCAGTTCTTC,CAGTSSYNEQFF
-,TRBJ1-1,TRBV19,few,TGTGCCAGTAGTCCCGATCAGCTTCAAGCTTTCTTT,CASSPDQLQAFF
-,TRBJ1-4,TRBV3-1,many,TGTGCCAGCAGCCAAGATCTTCTTGCTTCAACTAATGAAAAACTGTTTTTT,CASSQDLLASTNEKLFF
-,TRBJ1-6,TRBV2,many,TGTGCCAGCAGTGAAGGAACTGCGGGTTTATCCCTGGCCTCACCCCTCCACTTT,CASSEGTAGLSLASPLHF
TRBD1,TRBJ1-2,TRBV19,few,TGTGCCAGCCGGGACAGGGGAGACTATGGCTACACCTTC,CASRDRGDYGYTF
-,TRBJ1-1,TRBV5-1,many,TGCGCCAGCAGCTTGGGGAACAGGGTAGGCGCGGGCACTGAAGCTTTCTTT,CASSLGNRVGAGTEAFF
TRBD2,TRBJ2-1,TRBV3-1,many,TGTGCCAGCAGCACGCGCTGGACTAGCGGGGGTGACAATGAGCAGTTCTTC,CASSTRWTSGGDNEQFF
-,TRBJ2-5,TRBV4-1,many,TGCGCCAGCAGCCTTTCGTTACAAGAGACCCAGTACTTC,CASSLSLQETQYF
-,TRBJ2-7,TRBV27,-,TGTGCCAGCAGTTTATCGGGAGTTGGGATCGAGCAGTACTTC,CASSLSGVGIEQYF
-,TRBJ1-6,TRBV27,-,TGTGCCAGCAGAGGAGGGCTTGGCAATTCACCCCTCCACTTT,CASRGGLGNSPLHF
TRBD2,TRBJ2-3,TRBV3-1,many,TGTGCCACCGATCCAGCGGGGGGGGCTAGCACAGATACGCAGTATTTT,CATDPAGGASTDTQYF
TRBD2,TRBJ2-5,TRBV27,many,TGTGCCAGCAGCCCGTTTCCCCGCGGGGGGGAAGAGACCCAGTACTTC,CASSPFPRGGEETQYF